Given below is one TCR beta chain in context. No antigen is known for it. The data stem from a study of T cell responses to AZD1222 COVID-19 vaccine. Study results and caveats: Only a handful of AZD1222 recipients were seropositive at baseline.

Data came from immunoSEQ multiplex PCR; TCRdb stores just in-frame clones and leaves some out. This table has some 130,000 clones, just under 95% appearing once. There are 15 residues in the CDR3. Trimming at V came to 2 bases and at J to 0 bases, leaving 2 bases not matched to a gene. The V gene's germline CDR1 is MNHEY and CDR2 SVGAGI. The receptor comes from an adult who received the AZD1222 COVID-19 vaccine. The V and J genes are TRBV6-5 and TRBJ2-3; 7 bases map to TRBD2. This specimen was peripheral blood, taken 28 days after the second AZD1222 dose. The CDR3 sequence is CASSYVGGSTDTQYF. The CDR3 DNA sequence: TGTGCCAGCAGTTACGTCGGGGGGAGCACAGATACGCAGTATTTT.